Listed here are 18 T cell receptor beta chains from one sample, sequenced in a study of cytomegalovirus exposure and HLA in healthy donors. Primers: 60 Vbeta forward and 13 Jbeta reverse. Some clones are missing from TCRdb's copy, which holds only in-frame ones; the method was immunoSEQ multiplex PCR. The sample is made up of more than 45,000 clones, and the top ten hold 3.5% to 4% of it. The material sequenced was PBMCs. Receptors were obtained from a male donor in good health and CMV-seronegative.

To note about this clone: Other DNA sequences in this specimen translate into the identical CDR3. The chain joins TRBV28 to TRBJ2-7; D call uncertain. Trimming removed 1 base from V and 7 bases from J, with 5 bases in between. Germline-derived CDR1 and CDR2 are MDHEN and SYDVKM. This CDR3 has 11 amino acids. CDR3 in amino acids: CASSLSREQYF. For the CDR3, the DNA is TGTGCCAGCAGTTTATCCCGGGAGCAGTACTTC.

The chain recombines TRBV9 with TRBJ2-3; D is uncertain. Germline V gene sequence: CDR1 SGDLS, CDR2 YYNGEE. The V end lost 5 bases, the J end lost 3 bases, and 16 bases lay between the germline ends. The CDR3 has 15 residues. The CDR3 is CASSPRLQRTDTQYF. The DNA for the CDR3 is TGTGCCAGCAGTCCCCGATTACAAAGAACAGATACGCAGTATTTT.

The rearrangement uses TRBV27 and TRBJ2-7, with D perhaps matching TRBD1 (5 bases). The germline gives CDR1 MNHEY, CDR2 SMNVEV (reference sequence). This CDR3 region has 13 residues. V lost 2 bases and J 5 bases, leaving 10 bases between the germline ends. DNA of the CDR3: TGTGCCAGCAGTTTAGTCCAGGGTCACGAGCAGTACTTC. This encodes CASSLVQGHEQYF.

The chain has TRBV11-3 and TRBJ1-1; D is possibly TRBD1 (5 bases). V was pared by 2 bases and J by 0 bases, with 13 bases between. Germline V gives CDR1 SGHNT, CDR2 YENEEA. The length of the CDR3 is 16 residues. CDR3 sequence: CASSLSRAWMNTEAFF. The CDR3 coding sequence is TGTGCCAGCAGCTTATCCAGGGCTTGGATGAACACTGAAGCTTTCTTT. The full variable domain, completed using reference TRBV11-3 and TRBJ1-1, is EAGVVQSPRYKIIEKKQPVAFWCNPISGHNTLYWYLQNLGQGPELLIRYENEEAVDDSQLPKDRFSAERLKGVDSTLKIQPAELGDSAVYLCASSLSRAWMNTEAFFGQGTRLTVV.

V usage is TRBV10-3 and J usage is TRBJ2-1; 7 bases align to TRBD1. The CDR3 sequence is 17 residues long. With 6 bases clipped from V and 4 bases from J, the junction kept 15 bases outside the gene matches. Germline loops: CDR1 ENHRY, CDR2 SYGVKD. CDR3: CAISLASTGTVYNEQFF. The CDR3 nucleotides read TGTGCCATCAGCCTAGCTTCTACCGGGACAGTATACAATGAGCAGTTCTTC.

V usage is TRBV11-2 and J usage is TRBJ1-2; D possibly corresponds to TRBD1 (6 bases). This CDR3 has 13 residues. The germline gives CDR1 SGHAT, CDR2 FQNNGV. Trimming stripped 2 bases from V and 8 bases from J, with 12 bases between. CDR3 DNA: TGTGCCAGCAGCTTAACTCAGGGGATCGGCTACACCTTC. Residues: CASSLTQGIGYTF.

The V call is TRBV7-2, the J call TRBJ2-7; tentative D call: TRBD1 (5 bases). V was trimmed by 3 bases and J by 6 bases, leaving 18 bases between them. CDR1 and CDR2 (germline): SGHTA, FQGNSA. This CDR3 spans 15 amino acids. This CDR3 is CASSLESRVEVEQYF. Written as DNA, the CDR3 is TGTGCCAGCAGCTTGGAGAGCAGGGTAGAAGTCGAGCAGTACTTC.

The chain uses TRBV28 and TRBJ1-5, with 8 bases lining up with TRBD1. The CDR3 spans 15 residues. Germline assignment: CDR1 MDHEN and CDR2 SYDVKM. J gave up 4 bases and V 2 bases, and 4 bases lay outside the gene matches. In nucleotides, the CDR3 is TGTGCCAGCAGTTTAGCAGGGGGCCAAAATCAGCCCCAGCATTTT. It codes for CASSLAGGQNQPQHF. Looking up the rest from reference TRBV28 and TRBJ1-5 gives the full variable domain: DVKVTQSSRYLVKRTGEKVFLECVQDMDHENMFWYRQDPGLGLRLIYFSYDVKMKEKGDIPEGYSVSREKKERFSLILESASTNQTSMYLCASSLAGGQNQPQHFGDGTRLSIL.

The V call is TRBV7-2, the J call TRBJ2-4; D perhaps matches TRBD2 (5 bases). Per germline, CDR1 SGHTA and CDR2 FQGNSA. Deletions cut 2 bases from V and 0 bases from J, with 11 bases between. The CDR3 has 16 amino acids. The CDR3 region has the DNA TGTGCCAGCAGCTTAAGCGGCAGTTTAGCCAAAAACATTCAGTACTTC. Translating gives CASSLSGSLAKNIQYF.

The chain has TRBV29-1 and TRBJ1-1, with 9 bases fitting TRBD1. The ends lost 5 bases at V and 3 bases at J; junction bases unmatched: 7. This CDR3 region has 14 residues. CDR1 and CDR2 (germline): SQVTM, ANQGSEA. This CDR3 is CSVYPQGADTEAFF. As DNA, the CDR3 is TGCAGCGTTTACCCACAGGGGGCTGACACTGAAGCTTTCTTT.

This sequence joins TRBV6-1 and TRBJ2-7; the match to TRBD2 covers 7 bases. V lost 3 bases, J lost 3 bases, and 8 bases stayed unmatched. This CDR3 comprises 15 residues. The germline V gene has CDR1 MNHNS and CDR2 SASEGT. CDR3 nucleotides: TGTGCCAGCAGTGAGAGGGGAGCGGGAAGCTACGAGCAGTACTTC. Its translation: CASSERGAGSYEQYF.

CDR3 loop: CASSGRAGGSTDTQYF. DNA of the CDR3: TGTGCCAGCAGTGGACGAGCGGGGGGAAGCACAGATACGCAGTATTTT. The genes are TRBV6-4 and TRBJ2-3; 9 bases are a match to TRBD2. The CDR3 is 16 amino acids. The germline V gene has CDR1 MRHNA and CDR2 SNTAGT. Trimming removed 4 bases from V and 0 bases from J; junction bases left unmatched: 5.

The chain carries TRBV6-1 and TRBJ1-2, with 12 bases fitting TRBD1. There are 17 residues in the CDR3. Per the germline V gene, CDR1 is MNHNS and CDR2 is SASEGT. V was clipped by 0 bases and J by 4 bases; unmatched bases: 6. As DNA, the CDR3 is TGTGCCAGCAGTGAAGCGGGACAGGGGGCTATATTCTATGGCTACACCTTC. This sequence encodes CASSEAGQGAIFYGYTF.

Turning to this clone: The sample has other DNA sequences that encode this CDR3 too. The V call is TRBV30, the J call TRBJ1-2, with 9 positions matching TRBD1. CDR3 size: 13 residues. The junction had 12 bases not matched to a gene; V was cut back by 3 bases and J by 13 bases. Germline V gene data show CDR1 as GTSNPN and CDR2 as SVGIG (reference sequence). CDR3 loop: CAWRRTRDRAGTF. Here the CDR3 DNA reads TGTGCCTGGAGGCGGACCCGGGACAGGGCGGGCACCTTC. The full variable domain, rest sourced from reference TRBV30 and TRBJ1-2, is SQTIHQWPATLVQPVGSPLSLECTVEGTSNPNLYWYRQAAGRGLQLLFYSVGIGQISSEVPQNLSASRPQDRQFILSSKKLLLSDSGFYLCAWRRTRDRAGTFGSGTRLTVV.

V usage is TRBV5-1 and J usage is TRBJ2-7; 10 positions agree with TRBD2. The CDR3 runs 15 residues. V trimming: 4 bases; J trimming: 4 bases; junction bases outside the gene matches: 8. Germline V gives CDR1 SGHRS, CDR2 YFSETQ. The CDR3 spells CASSMGTSDAYEQYF. The CDR3 region has the DNA TGCGCCAGCAGCATGGGGACTAGCGACGCATACGAGCAGTACTTC.

This chain uses TRBV5-8 with TRBJ2-7, with a possible D match to TRBD1 (5 bases). Deletions cut 0 bases from V and 2 bases from J, with 12 bases between. CDR1 SGHTS and CDR2 YDEGEE come from the germline V gene. The CDR3 is made up of 15 amino acids. Written as DNA, the CDR3 is TGTGCCAGCAGCTTGGCCCATAGGGGAACCTACGAGCAGTACTTC. This translates into CASSLAHRGTYEQYF.

The CDR3 here is CASSRRTGTSANVLTF. CDR3 in DNA: TGTGCCAGCAGCCGACGAACCGGGACTTCGGCCAACGTCCTGACTTTC. The rearrangement joins TRBV7-3 to TRBJ2-6, with TRBD2 as a possible D gene (6 bases). In germline, CDR1 is SGHTA, CDR2 FQGTGA. CDR3 length: 16 residues. Trimming took off 5 bases at V and 6 bases at J, with 17 bases between the two ends.

About this clone itself: At one end, the junction sequence differs from germline, possibly due to a read error. This chain joins TRBV9 and TRBJ2-3; D is undetermined. The CDR3 has 12 amino acids. The germline V gene has CDR1 SGDLS and CDR2 YYNGEE. CDR3 amino acids: CASSVVSDKQYF. CDR3 coding DNA: TGTGCCAGCAGCGTAGTGAGTGATAAGCAGTATTTT.